This TCR beta chain was retrieved from a study of blood T cell repertoires in COVID-19. A word on this clone: The sample holds other DNA sequences that translate to the same CDR3.

Per the germline V gene, CDR1 is SGHTA and CDR2 is FQGTGA. The trim removed 4 bases at V and 0 bases at J, leaving 3 bases unmatched. CDR3 length equals 15 residues. Produced via immunoSEQ multiplex PCR; TCRdb's table is partial and in-frame only. Seen here are roughly 210,000 clones, approximately 81% observed once, and the top ten hold under 12%. This chain joins TRBV7-3 and TRBJ2-1; 7 bases agree with TRBD1. This clonotype was obtained from a woman older than 75 with COVID-19, enrolled during active disease. Sequenced: peripheral blood. The CDR3 DNA is TGTGCCAGCAGCTCCGCAGGGGGCTCCTACAATGAGCAGTTCTTC. It yields the protein CASSSAGGSYNEQFF.